This T cell receptor (beta chain) was sequenced in a study of cytomegalovirus exposure and HLA in healthy donors. Vbeta (60) and Jbeta (13) primers were used in the PCR. The data were produced by immunoSEQ multiplex PCR, yet TCRdb's version contains in-frame clones alone and is incomplete. The top ten clones hold roughly 0.22% of a sample with around 200,000 clones, around 85% of them seen once. This receptor was identified in a girl under 10 years old in good health and CMV-seronegative. The sample comprised PBMCs.

CDR3 sequence reads: CASSRSWNTEAFF. Here the CDR3 DNA reads TGTGCCAGCAGCCGTTCGTGGAACACTGAAGCTTTCTTT. J is TRBJ1-1 and V is TRBV11-2; D ambiguous. The germline gives CDR1 SGHAT, CDR2 FQNNGV. V gave up 5 bases and J gave up 1 base, with 8 bases separating them. CDR3 length equals 13 residues.